Only a few counts were recorded for the clone carrying this T cell receptor beta chain. The CDR3 has 16 residues. Germline V gene sequence: CDR1 MNHEY, CDR2 SMNVEV (reference sequence). The V end was cut by 2 bases, the J end by 0 bases, with 14 bases between. This entry belongs to a study of blood T cells in healthy people across ages. Across the study: About one barcoded beta molecule per two T cells was the capture yield of template switching.

Next came a second PCR, run for about 6 to 11 cycles, which used a sample-barcoded 5' primer along with a J-beta primer mix. TCRdb re-analysed the 5' RACE reads in MiXCR, keeping a single row per CDR3 protein. The table shows around 1,800,000 distinct CDR3 sequences, with approximately 40% occurring only once. Sequencing used blood. This chain joins TRBV27 and TRBJ2-7; D assignment may be TRBD1 or TRBD2 (5 bases each). This TCR came from a human donor in good health. CDR3: CASSLEGQVSSYEQYF. The CDR3 DNA is TGTGCCAGCAGTTTAGAGGGGCAGGTCAGCTCCTACGAGCAGTACTTC.